This note documents a single T cell receptor (beta chain) sequence. The sample originates from a study of CD8+ T cells in alopecia areata. Isolated RNA was reverse transcribed into cDNA used as the sequencing template. Assay used: immunoSEQ multiplex PCR; TCRdb lists only in-frame clones, some missing. The sample consists of some 180,000 clones, 50% to 70% of them appearing once. V dropped 4 bases and J dropped 0 bases, with 16 bases sitting between them. The V gene's germline CDR1 is MNHNS and CDR2 SASEGT. The CDR3 consists of 17 residues. The rearrangement links TRBV6-1 to TRBJ2-4; D ambiguous. This TCR derives from a human donor with alopecia areata. This specimen consisted of CD4+ T cells sorted from blood, obtained at week 0. The CDR3 protein is CASSVPSSQLAKNIQYF. CDR3 coding DNA: TGTGCCAGCAGTGTCCCGAGCTCGCAACTAGCCAAAAACATTCAGTACTTC.